Here is one T cell receptor (beta chain) with its context. The CDR3 length is 14 residues. Deletions cut 5 bases from V and 7 bases from J, with 14 bases between. Germline V lookup: CDR1 MNHNY, CDR2 SVGAGI (reference sequence). This entry belongs to a study of blood T cell repertoires in COVID-19. Profiling relied on immunoSEQ multiplex PCR, and the TCRdb table lists in-frame clones only, not all of them. The sample lists around 450,000 clones; less than 95% were seen once. Which cohort a participant joined came from the clinical history participants gave. This clonotype was sampled from a man in his late teens or twenties who had recovered from COVID-19. Material for sequencing was PBMCs or T cells enriched from blood (not recorded which). The rearrangement links TRBV6-6 to TRBJ1-4; D may be TRBD1 (5 bases). The CDR3 DNA reads as TGTGCCAGCAGTCGGACAATAATAGGTGAAAAACTGTTTTTT. Translated, it gives CASSRTIIGEKLFF.